Below, one TCR beta chain is given with its context. Its matching antigen is unknown. The data were taken from a study of T cell repertoires in breast cancer. The overall study: Most of the 21 tumors had ER+/PR+ status. Study results and limitations: Tumor-involved sentinel lymph nodes shared about fourfold more TCRs with matched tumors than tumor-free nodes (around 8.2% versus 1.8%).

During the second nested PCR, blocking oligonucleotides suppressed genes that were not paired. MiXCR was run by TCRdb on the emulsion pairing reads, yielding one entry per CDR3 protein. The sample shows some 37,000 distinct CDR3 sequences, about 50% of them seen only once. The CDR3 consists of 13 residues. The V and J ends lost 8 bases and 2 bases respectively, with 12 bases between them. Germline V CDR1 and CDR2: MNHEY, SVGAGI. Paired alpha-beta TCRs of CD8+ T cells were analyzed by expanded emulsion RT-PCR. Material: CD8+ T cells. This receptor was obtained from a pool of human donors with breast cancer or a healthy control (not recorded which). The chain carries TRBV6-5 and TRBJ2-5; tentative D call: TRBD1 (5 bases). Here the CDR3 DNA reads TGTGCCAGCGGTAGAAGGGGACAAGAGACCCAGTACTTC. Translated, it gives CASGRRGQETQYF.